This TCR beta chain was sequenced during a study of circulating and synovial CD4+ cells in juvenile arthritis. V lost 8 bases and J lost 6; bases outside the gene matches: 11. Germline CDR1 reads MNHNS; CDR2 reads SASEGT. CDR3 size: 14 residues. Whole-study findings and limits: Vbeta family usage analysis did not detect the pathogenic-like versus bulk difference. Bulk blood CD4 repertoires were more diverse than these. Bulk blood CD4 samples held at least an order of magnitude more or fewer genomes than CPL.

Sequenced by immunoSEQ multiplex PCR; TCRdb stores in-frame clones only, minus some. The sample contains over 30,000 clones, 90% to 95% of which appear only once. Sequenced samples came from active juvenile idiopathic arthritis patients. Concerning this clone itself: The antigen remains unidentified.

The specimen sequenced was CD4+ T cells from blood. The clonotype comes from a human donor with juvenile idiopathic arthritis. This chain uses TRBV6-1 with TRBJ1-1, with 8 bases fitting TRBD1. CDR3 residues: CASSSDPGGPEAFF. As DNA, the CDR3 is TGTGCCAGCTCCTCTGACCCAGGGGGCCCTGAAGCTTTCTTT.